Below are 20 T cell receptor beta chains sequenced from a single sample in a study of blood T cell repertoires in COVID-19. The repertoire was sequenced with immunoSEQ multiplex PCR; TCRdb's copy has only in-frame clones and lacks some. The data show tens of thousands of clones, 85% to 90% seen once. The source material was peripheral blood. These receptors were obtained from a man in his fifties or sixties with acute or convalescent COVID-19.

This clone was counted a few times. The chain recombines TRBV24-1 with TRBJ2-5; 10 bases agree with TRBD2. The germline V gene encodes CDR1 KGHDR and CDR2 SFDVKD. This CDR3 is built from 18 residues. J was trimmed by 5 bases and V by 2 bases; bases with no gene match: 13. The CDR3 nucleotides read TGTGCCACCAGTGATTCCTCTAGCGGGAGCAGAGCGGAGGAGACCCAGTACTTC. Protein product: CATSDSSSGSRAEETQYF.

The V gene is TRBV7-9, the J gene TRBJ2-5; D gene uncertain. V was clipped by 8 bases and J by 4 bases, with 14 bases between them. The CDR3 is 13 amino acids. From germline, CDR1 is SEHNR and CDR2 FQNEAQ (reference sequence). The CDR3 DNA sequence: TGTGCCAGCCAGGTCGTTGTCGGAGAGACCCAGTACTTC. Protein sequence: CASQVVVGETQYF.

The chain has TRBV10-3 and TRBJ2-5; D might be TRBD1 (6 bases). Trimming left V 3 bases short and J 1 base short, with 9 bases between. The CDR3 totals 14 residues. The germline V gene has CDR1 ENHRY and CDR2 SYGVKD. As DNA, the CDR3 is TGTGCCATCAGTGAATGGGGGCTCCAAGAGACCCAGTACTTC. Its translation: CAISEWGLQETQYF.

This clone was detected a few times. Here the CDR3 reads CASSGHPPVPGQGNYGYTF. CDR3 bases: TGTGCCAGCAGTGGCCACCCTCCTGTCCCGGGACAGGGAAACTATGGCTACACCTTC. The chain joins TRBV2 to TRBJ1-2; 9 positions match TRBD1. The germline CDR1 and CDR2 sequences are SNHLY and FYNNEI. V lost 4 bases to trimming and J lost 2 bases; unmatched junction nucleotides: 17. This CDR3 region has 19 residues.

The rearrangement links TRBV28 to TRBJ1-5; D may be TRBD1 (6 bases). Germline-derived CDR1 and CDR2 are MDHEN and SYDVKM. The V and J ends lost 6 bases and 1 base respectively, with 16 bases between them. The CDR3 covers 16 residues. The CDR3 reads CASRGTPGGSNQPQHF. CDR3 nucleotides: TGTGCCAGCAGGGGGACACCGGGAGGAAGCAATCAGCCCCAGCATTTT. The whole variable domain, remainder taken from reference TRBV28 and TRBJ1-5, is DVKVTQSSRYLVKRTGEKVFLECVQDMDHENMFWYRQDPGLGLRLIYFSYDVKMKEKGDIPEGYSVSREKKERFSLILESASTNQTSMYLCASRGTPGGSNQPQHFGDGTRLSIL.

The J gene is TRBJ2-4, the V gene TRBV6-5; D is possibly TRBD1 (6 bases). Germline CDR1 and CDR2: MNHEY and SVGAGI. CDR3 size: 12 residues. Trimming removed 10 bases at V and 8 bases at J, with 15 bases between. CDR3 in amino acids: CATQGVRDIQYF. CDR3 nucleotide sequence: TGTGCCACACAGGGTGTTCGGGACATTCAGTACTTC.

The chain has TRBV11-3 and TRBJ2-3; D is uncertain. V was cut by 4 bases and J by 2 bases, with 10 bases left in between. The CDR3 loop spans 14 amino acids. Looked up from germline, CDR1 is SGHNT and CDR2 is YENEEA. The CDR3 nucleotides read TGTGCCAGCAGCTCAGGCCTCGTCACAGATACGCAGTATTTT. This translates into CASSSGLVTDTQYF.

The rearrangement links TRBV12-5 to TRBJ2-7; TRBD2 matches 7 bases. The CDR3 covers 15 residues. The V and J ends lost 3 bases and 1 base, in that order; junction bases with no gene match: 6. The germline V gene has CDR1 LGHNT and CDR2 FRNRAP. CDR3 sequence reads: CASGLEMGGSYEQYF. The CDR3 nucleotides read TGTGCTAGTGGTTTAGAAATGGGGGGGTCCTACGAGCAGTACTTC.

DNA for the CDR3: TGTGCCACGGCAGTAGGGGACACAGATACGCAGTATTTT. It translates to CATAVGDTDTQYF. The V call is TRBV24-1, the J call TRBJ2-3, with D perhaps TRBD1 (5 bases). This CDR3 is 13 amino acids long. The germline V gene has CDR1 KGHDR and CDR2 SFDVKD. The V end lost 10 bases, the J end lost 2 bases, and 12 bases lay between the germline ends.

This rearrangement joins TRBV28 to TRBJ2-1; tentatively, D is TRBD2 (5 bases). The length of the CDR3 is 15 residues. V dropped 3 bases and J dropped 4 bases, with 13 bases sitting between them. Per the germline V gene, CDR1 is MDHEN and CDR2 is SYDVKM. CDR3 in amino acids: CASSLGRRKYNEQFF. CDR3 coding DNA: TGTGCCAGCAGTTTGGGGAGACGGAAATACAATGAGCAGTTCTTC. Based on the CDR3 plus reference TRBV28 and TRBJ2-1, the full variable domain is DVKVTQSSRYLVKRTGEKVFLECVQDMDHENMFWYRQDPGLGLRLIYFSYDVKMKEKGDIPEGYSVSREKKERFSLILESASTNQTSMYLCASSLGRRKYNEQFFGPGTRLTVL.

The rearrangement joins TRBV28 to TRBJ1-5; no definite D call. The CDR3 is 17 amino acids. Trimming stripped 2 bases from V and 0 bases from J, with 14 bases between. Germline loops: CDR1 MDHEN, CDR2 SYDVKM. CDR3 nucleotide sequence: TGTGCCAGCAGTTTAGAGGGTTCCCTATATAGCAATCAGCCCCAGCATTTT. The encoded protein is CASSLEGSLYSNQPQHF.

This chain connects TRBV5-4 to TRBJ2-7, with D unresolved. Trimming removed 4 bases at V and 6 bases at J, with 11 bases between. Germline V gene sequence: CDR1 SGHNT, CDR2 YYREEE (reference sequence). This CDR3 has 12 residues. The CDR3 DNA follows: TGTGCCAGCAGCCAGGTTAGTGGCGAGCAGTACTTC. This gives the protein CASSQVSGEQYF.

The chain carries TRBV6-5 and TRBJ2-5; D perhaps matches TRBD2 (6 bases). Germline lookup yields CDR1 MNHEY and CDR2 SVGAGI. Trimming stripped 0 bases from V and 6 bases from J, with 14 bases between. This CDR3 region has 15 residues. CDR3 bases: TGTGCCAGCAGTTACTCGATCGGACTACAAAAGACCCAGTACTTC. It specifies CASSYSIGLQKTQYF.

This clone was seen once. V and J are TRBV25-1 and TRBJ1-2, with 10 bases aligning to TRBD1. CDR1 MGHDK and CDR2 SYGVNS come from the germline V gene. The V segment lost 3 bases and the J segment 2 bases; nucleotides outside the gene matches: 9. The CDR3 contains 17 residues. CDR3 sequence: CASSELRQGAANYGYTF. Written as DNA, the CDR3 is TGTGCCAGCAGTGAGCTCCGACAGGGGGCGGCGAACTATGGCTACACCTTC.

The CDR3 spells CASSDPGQKNEQFF. The CDR3 nucleotides read TGCGCCAGCAGTGACCCGGGACAGAAAAATGAGCAGTTCTTC. This chain links TRBV10-1 with TRBJ2-1; 7 positions agree with TRBD1. The CDR3 is 14 residues long. From germline, CDR1 is WNHNN and CDR2 SYGVQD (reference sequence). V lost 3 bases, J lost 7 bases, and 6 bases stayed unmatched.

The chain carries TRBV4-1 and TRBJ2-2; 10 nucleotides align to TRBD1. This CDR3 has 14 residues. Looked up from germline, CDR1 is MGHRA and CDR2 is YSYEKL. V was pared by 3 bases and J by 6 bases, with 1 base of the junction left unmatched. The CDR3 sequence: CASSQGTGAGELFF. Here the CDR3 DNA reads TGCGCCAGCAGCCAGGGGACAGGGGCCGGGGAGCTGTTTTTT.

The genes are TRBV19 and TRBJ1-4; D ambiguous. The CDR3 has 16 amino acids. CDR1 and CDR2 (germline): LNHDA, SQIVND (reference sequence). Trimming took off 1 base at V and 4 bases at J, with 13 bases between the two ends. The CDR3 nucleotides are TGTGCCAGTAGTATAGGACCGGGTATCGGTAATGAAAAACTGTTTTTT. Its protein product is CASSIGPGIGNEKLFF.

This clone was detected a few times. The chain links TRBV7-2 to TRBJ1-1; 7 bases line up with TRBD1. Germline V lookup: CDR1 SGHTA, CDR2 FQGNSA. The length of the CDR3 is 15 residues. Trimming took 5 bases from V and 0 from J; bases not matched to a gene: 6. DNA of the CDR3: TGTGCCAGCAGCCTTACAGGGGTAGTGAACACTGAAGCTTTCTTT. Residues: CASSLTGVVNTEAFF. Filled out from reference TRBV7-2 and TRBJ1-1, the complete variable domain reads GAGVSQSPSNKVTEKGKDVELRCDPISGHTALYWYRQSLGQGLEFLIYFQGNSAPDKSGLPSDRFSAERTGGSVSTLTIQRTQQEDSAVYLCASSLTGVVNTEAFFGQGTRLTVV.

This sequence joins TRBV9 and TRBJ2-3, with TRBD2 identical over 14 bases. The V gene end was trimmed by 0 bases and the J gene end by 5 bases; junction bases not matched to a gene: 11. Germline lookup yields CDR1 SGDLS and CDR2 YYNGEE. The CDR3 loop spans 19 amino acids. CDR3 nucleotides: TGTGCCAGCAGCGTAGGGGGACTAGCGGGAGCCATCGGGGGAGATACGCAGTATTTT. As protein: CASSVGGLAGAIGGDTQYF.

The genes are TRBV5-4 and TRBJ2-7, with TRBD2 matching 8 bases. V gave up 4 bases and J gave up 0 bases; unmatched junction bases: 9. The CDR3 length is 16 residues. CDR1 is SGHNT, CDR2 YYREEE, per germline (reference sequence). The CDR3 loop is CASSPGGSGSSYEQYF. As DNA, the CDR3 is TGTGCCAGCAGCCCGGGGGGAAGCGGGAGCTCCTACGAGCAGTACTTC.